Following are 18 T cell receptor beta chains from one sample sequenced in a study of cytomegalovirus exposure and HLA in healthy donors (dated by TCRdb to about 2017). The method behind the library was the immunoSEQ multiplex PCR assay. Imported from immuneACCESS, the table was reduced by TCRdb to in-frame sequences with V and J called. These copies leave out some clones; in studies compared against another copy, an unresolved V gene accounts for under half, and the cause of the remainder is not known. The sample table lists some 290,000 clones, 88% of them with a count of one. The ten largest clones represent about 0.96% of the sample. The sample comprised PBMCs. The origin of the receptors is a man aged 25 to 40 in good health and CMV-seronegative.

The chain is built from TRBV19 and TRBJ2-7, with 9 bases fitting TRBD2. J gave up 0 bases and V 5 bases, and 8 bases lay outside the gene matches. Germline V gives CDR1 LNHDA, CDR2 SQIVND (reference sequence). The CDR3 runs to 16 residues. Here the CDR3 DNA reads TGTGCCAGTAGTGAACCTAGCGGGGTAATCTCCTACGAGCAGTACTTC. This sequence encodes CASSEPSGVISYEQYF.

The gene calls are TRBV4-3 and TRBJ2-7; 7 bases map to TRBD2. J gave up 7 bases and V 0 bases, and 3 bases lay outside the gene matches. The CDR3 length is 13 residues. The V gene's germline CDR1 is LGHNA and CDR2 YSLEER. In nucleotides, the CDR3 is TGCGCCAGCAGCCAAGATGCGGGGGTTGAGCAGTACTTC. This sequence encodes CASSQDAGVEQYF.

This chain uses TRBV6-1 with TRBJ1-2; a weak D match, TRBD1 (5 bases). The V gene's germline CDR1 is MNHNS and CDR2 SASEGT. V gave up 10 bases and J gave up 4 bases, with 19 bases separating them. CDR3 size: 14 residues. The CDR3 sequence is CATHQTGALYGYTF. The DNA of the CDR3 is TGTGCCACCCACCAAACAGGTGCCCTCTATGGCTACACCTTC.

This clone was counted a single time. The rearrangement uses TRBV7-9 and TRBJ1-4; no definite D call. The V end was cut by 1 base, the J end by 1 base, with 10 bases between. This CDR3 is 16 amino acids long. CDR1 is SEHNR, CDR2 FQNEAQ, per germline (reference sequence). The CDR3 region has the DNA TGTGCCAGCAGCTTAGAACCGAGTGGAACTAATGAAAAACTGTTTTTT. Its translation is CASSLEPSGTNEKLFF.

In its sample, this clone was seen once. The chain couples TRBV5-1 to TRBJ1-1; a weak D match, TRBD1 (5 bases). Germline V gives CDR1 SGHRS, CDR2 YFSETQ. This CDR3 spans 15 amino acids. The germline V and J ends were trimmed by 5 bases and 6 bases, with 20 bases remaining between them. CDR3 coding DNA: TGCGCCAGCAGACTTGACTTAGGGGCTTATTCTGAAGCTTTCTTT. Its translation: CASRLDLGAYSEAFF. The variable domain in full, completed from reference TRBV5-1 and TRBJ1-1, reads KAGVTQTPRYLIKTRGQQVTLSCSPISGHRSVSWYQQTPGQGLQFLFEYFSETQRNKGNFPGRFSGRQFSNSRSEMNVSTLELGDSALYLCASRLDLGAYSEAFFGQGTRLTVV.

This chain uses TRBV7-2 with TRBJ1-1, with D hard to call. Germline CDR1 is SGHTA and CDR2 is FQGNSA. The CDR3 spans 14 residues. With 3 bases removed from V and 1 base from J, the gap between germline ends came to 9 bases. DNA of the CDR3: TGTGCCAGCAGCTTCGACAACCGGAACACTGAAGCTTTCTTT. Translation gives CASSFDNRNTEAFF.

The rearrangement uses TRBV4-1 and TRBJ2-1; D perhaps matches TRBD1 (5 bases). CDR3 length equals 14 residues. Germline assignment: CDR1 MGHRA and CDR2 YSYEKL. V was clipped by 4 bases and J by 1 base, with 8 bases between them. The CDR3 DNA is TGCGCCAGCAGCCTCCGGACATCCTACAATGAGCAGTTCTTC. This codes for CASSLRTSYNEQFF.

The gene calls are TRBV27 and TRBJ2-5, with 9 bases that match TRBD1. The CDR3 is made up of 15 amino acids. V dropped 5 bases and J dropped 5; count of bases not matched to a gene: 9. Germline V CDR1 and CDR2: MNHEY, SMNVEV (reference sequence). The CDR3 is CASSLNRGRSETQYF. DNA of the CDR3: TGTGCCAGCAGTCTCAACAGGGGGCGAAGCGAGACCCAGTACTTC.

A note on this clone: This specimen includes other DNA sequences encoding the same CDR3. The chain recombines TRBV5-1 with TRBJ2-7; 9 bases fit TRBD1. The CDR3 extends over 15 amino acids. The V segment lost 0 bases and the J segment 1 base; nucleotides outside the gene matches: 2. Germline V gene sequence: CDR1 SGHRS, CDR2 YFSETQ. CDR3 nucleotides: TGCGCCAGCAGCTTGGGCGGGACAGGGTCCTACGAGCAGTACTTC. It is translated as CASSLGGTGSYEQYF.

The rearrangement uses TRBV18 and TRBJ2-2; D may be TRBD1 (5 bases). The V end was cut by 3 bases, the J end by 5 bases, with 7 bases between. The CDR3 covers 13 residues. Germline V gives CDR1 KGHSH, CDR2 LQKENI. The CDR3 loop is CASSPRTTGELFF. The DNA for the CDR3 is TGTGCCAGCTCACCCAGGACAACCGGGGAGCTGTTTTTT.

This chain joins TRBV4-1 and TRBJ1-5, with D tentatively TRBD1 (6 bases). The CDR3 is 16 residues long. Trimming shortened V by 0 bases and J by 1 base, and 10 bases separated the two germline ends. Germline V CDR1 and CDR2: MGHRA, YSYEKL. The CDR3 loop is CASSQDEGGSNQPQHF. The CDR3 region has the DNA TGCGCCAGCAGCCAAGATGAGGGGGGGAGCAATCAGCCCCAGCATTTT.

The rearrangement uses TRBV19 and TRBJ1-1, with 11 bases matching TRBD1. Germline V gene sequence: CDR1 LNHDA, CDR2 SQIVND (reference sequence). This CDR3 spans 21 amino acids. Trimming removed 5 bases from V and 0 bases from J; junction bases left unmatched: 20. CDR3 in amino acids: CASSFSFPINRDRGMNTEAFF. The CDR3 region has the DNA TGTGCCAGTAGTTTTAGTTTCCCGATTAACCGGGACAGGGGGATGAACACTGAAGCTTTCTTT.

The chain links TRBV5-4 to TRBJ2-2; D unresolved. The CDR3 length is 15 residues. Germline assignment: CDR1 SGHNT and CDR2 YYREEE (reference sequence). Trimming removed 0 bases from V and 1 base from J, with 7 bases in between. The CDR3 loop reads CASSLGSLNTGELFF. The CDR3, as DNA: TGTGCCAGCAGCTTGGGTAGCTTGAACACCGGGGAGCTGTTTTTT.

This clone was counted a few times. This chain connects TRBV9 to TRBJ1-6; 8 bases match TRBD1. The trim removed 0 bases at V and 10 bases at J, leaving 3 bases unmatched. Germline V gene data show CDR1 as SGDLS and CDR2 as YYNGEE. This CDR3 has 14 residues. The CDR3 DNA sequence: TGTGCCAGCAGCGTAGGACAGGGGAAATCACCCCTCCACTTT. The encoded protein is CASSVGQGKSPLHF.

The chain has TRBV2 and TRBJ2-4; D is perhaps TRBD1 (6 bases). V lost 7 bases and J 1 base, leaving 11 bases between the germline ends. Germline values: CDR1 SNHLY, CDR2 FYNNEI. This CDR3 is built from 14 residues. The CDR3 DNA sequence: TGTGCCAGCAACAGGGAAAGGGCCAAAAACATTCAGTACTTC. It yields the protein CASNRERAKNIQYF.

V is TRBV5-4 and J is TRBJ1-3; D gene ambiguous. The length of the CDR3 is 17 residues. Germline-derived CDR1 and CDR2 are SGHNT and YYREEE (reference sequence). Trimming stripped 4 bases from V and 0 bases from J, with 17 bases between. CDR3 in DNA: TGTGCCAGCAGCCAAGGAGGGTGGGTTCCCTCTGGAAACACCATATATTTT. Translation gives CASSQGGWVPSGNTIYF.

The rearrangement joins TRBV21-1 to TRBJ2-1; the table's D call of TRBD2 was not tested on the DNA. TRBV21-1 is reported as a pseudogene. This CDR3 region has 15 residues. The chain's CDR3 is CASSKDWSSYNEQFF. In nucleotides, the CDR3 is TGTGCCAGCAGCAAAGACTGGAGCTCCTACAATGAGCAGTTCTTC.

The chain combines TRBV5-1 with TRBJ1-1; no firm D call. The CDR3 runs 18 residues. The germline CDR1 and CDR2 sequences are SGHRS and YFSETQ. Trimming stripped 0 bases from V and 10 bases from J, with 28 bases between. CDR3 loop: CASSLEGLSVPSLEGAFF. CDR3 DNA sequence: TGCGCCAGCAGCTTGGAGGGCCTTTCAGTGCCATCCCTTGAGGGAGCTTTCTTT.